A selection of T cell receptor beta chains follows, all from one sample in a study of T cell responses to AZD1222 COVID-19 vaccine. The data were produced by immunoSEQ multiplex PCR, yet TCRdb's version contains in-frame clones alone and is incomplete. The table records 120,000 to 150,000 clones, roughly 93% of them present only once. Here the sequenced sample was peripheral blood, taken on day 0 of MenACWY control vaccination. The receptors stem from an adult in good health. Each CDR3 is given with its conserved first and last residue. Expanded clones are given a class, and other clones once, few, many or no size at all.

V: TRBV5-6
length: 14
J: TRBJ1-1
size: NA
CDR3: CASSLNLRNTEAFF

V: TRBV5-8
length: 15
J: TRBJ2-7
size: NA
CDR3: CASSQDGGSSYEQYF

V: TRBV5-1
length: 13
J: TRBJ1-1
size: NA
CDR3: CASSPDSGSTAFF

V: TRBV7-3
length: 12
J: TRBJ1-1
size: once
CDR3: CASSERGGEAFF

V: TRBV12-3/TRBV12-4
length: 13
J: TRBJ2-7
size: NA
CDR3: CASAVEGPYEQYF

V: TRBV7-9
length: 13
J: TRBJ1-2
size: NA
CDR3: CASSEQGSYGYTF

V: TRBV24-1
length: 13
J: TRBJ2-5
size: NA
CDR3: CATAGLAEETQYF

V: TRBV4-3
length: 17
J: TRBJ1-4
size: NA
CDR3: CASSQDVSGATNEKLFF

V: TRBV11-2
length: 16
J: TRBJ1-1
size: NA
CDR3: CASSLGPTGLNTEAFF

V: TRBV3-1/TRBV3-2
length: 11
J: TRBJ1-1
size: NA
CDR3: CASSSRTLAFF

V: TRBV19
length: 11
J: TRBJ2-2
size: NA
CDR3: CASSAIWELFF

V: TRBV7-9
length: 15
J: TRBJ1-1
size: NA
CDR3: CASSLGQAGNTEAFF

V: TRBV7-2
length: 15
J: TRBJ1-1
size: NA
CDR3: CASSQGGGWNTEAFF

V: TRBV6-2/TRBV6-3
length: 15
J: TRBJ1-5
size: NA
CDR3: CASSSARTSNQPQHF

V: TRBV30
length: 13
J: TRBJ2-7
size: NA
CDR3: CAFERGTSYEQYF

V: TRBV28
length: 15
J: TRBJ2-1
size: NA
CDR3: CASSRLAGFYNEQFF

V: TRBV6-5
length: 14
J: TRBJ2-7
size: NA
CDR3: CASRRASGTHEQYF

V: TRBV7-9
length: 12
J: TRBJ2-7
size: NA
CDR3: CASSRSDGEQYF

V: TRBV19
length: 13
J: TRBJ1-3
size: NA
CDR3: CASSIATGNTIYF

V: TRBV18
length: 12
J: TRBJ2-1
size: NA
CDR3: CASSPQGVEQFF

V: TRBV5-1
length: 15
J: TRBJ1-1
size: NA
CDR3: CASSFGRGMNTEAFF

V: TRBV19
length: 14
J: TRBJ1-5
size: NA
CDR3: CASSLGQGNQPQHF

V: TRBV19
length: 16
J: TRBJ1-5
size: NA
CDR3: CASSTSPRFSNQPQHF

V: TRBV2
length: 12
J: TRBJ2-5
size: NA
CDR3: CASRGDQETQYF

V: TRBV19
length: 12
J: TRBJ1-1
size: NA
CDR3: CASSDRVTEAFF

V: TRBV4-2
length: 17
J: TRBJ1-6
size: NA
CDR3: CASSQDRQADYNSPLHF

V: TRBV7-9
length: 15
J: TRBJ2-7
size: NA
CDR3: CASSSVRGKPYEQYF

V: TRBV11-3
length: 11
J: TRBJ2-1
size: NA
CDR3: CASSRGDEQFF

V: TRBV19
length: 17
J: TRBJ2-1
size: NA
CDR3: CASSTIARRGGINEQFF

V: TRBV6-5
length: 14
J: TRBJ1-5
size: NA
CDR3: CASRARGGNQPQHF

V: TRBV11-2
length: 14
J: TRBJ2-3
size: NA
CDR3: CASSPGQGADTQYF

V: TRBV11-2
length: 15
J: TRBJ2-1
size: NA
CDR3: CASSLRESSYNEQFF

V: TRBV15
length: 14
J: TRBJ2-1
size: NA
CDR3: CATSRSQTLNEQFF

V: TRBV5-5
length: 14
J: TRBJ2-7
size: NA
CDR3: CASSLRVAGHEQYF

V: TRBV4-2
length: 15
J: TRBJ1-3
size: once
CDR3: CASSQGGTGGNTIYF

V: TRBV27
length: 15
J: TRBJ1-4
size: NA
CDR3: CASSLSRGSNEKLFF

V: TRBV6-6
length: 14
J: TRBJ2-7
size: NA
CDR3: CASSYGGFEGKQYF

V: TRBV7-3
length: 17
J: TRBJ2-1
size: NA
CDR3: CASSLLGTSGSYNEQFF

V: TRBV15
length: 16
J: TRBJ2-2
size: NA
CDR3: CATSRKFRGRTGELFF

V: TRBV7-9
length: 13
J: TRBJ2-7
size: NA
CDR3: CASSGRYPYEQYF

V: TRBV5-6
length: 15
J: TRBJ2-7
size: once
CDR3: CASRDFGGLAYEQYF

V: TRBV5-4
length: 14
J: TRBJ1-1
size: NA
CDR3: CASSPGGEPTEAFF

V: TRBV4-2
length: 16
J: TRBJ1-2
size: once
CDR3: CASSQVGGQGAGGYTF

V: TRBV24-1
length: 15
J: TRBJ1-4
size: few
CDR3: CATSDGGATNEKLFF

V: TRBV3-1/TRBV3-2
length: 14
J: TRBJ1-2
size: NA
CDR3: CASSQDRGYYGYTF

V: TRBV6-2/TRBV6-3
length: 16
J: TRBJ1-1
size: NA
CDR3: CASSYSIQGSGTEAFF

V: TRBV6-5
length: 13
J: TRBJ1-1
size: few
CDR3: CASSLSGYTEAFF

V: TRBV28
length: 16
J: TRBJ1-2
size: NA
CDR3: CASSLGQGAGVGGYTF

V: TRBV19
length: 13
J: TRBJ1-1
size: NA
CDR3: CASSIDLETEAFF

V: TRBV19
length: 17
J: TRBJ2-2
size: NA
CDR3: CASSSIGGGRSIGELFF

V: TRBV6-5
length: 12
J: TRBJ1-3
size: NA
CDR3: CASKGSGNTIYF

V: TRBV5-1
length: 16
J: TRBJ1-1
size: once
CDR3: CASSTSIGGENTEAFF

V: TRBV9
length: 17
J: TRBJ1-3
size: few
CDR3: CASSGRTGKSAGNTIYF

V: TRBV7-9
length: 13
J: TRBJ2-7
size: NA
CDR3: CASSPLRGLEQYF

V: TRBV7-2
length: 18
J: TRBJ2-5
size: NA
CDR3: CASSPGGTSGGVQETQYF

V: TRBV18
length: 14
J: TRBJ1-3
size: NA
CDR3: CASSGQRSGNTIYF

V: TRBV21-1
length: 13
J: TRBJ2-1
size: few
CDR3: CASGLAAYNEQFF

V: TRBV6-2/TRBV6-3
length: 12
J: TRBJ2-7
size: NA
CDR3: CASSLGRDEQYF

V: TRBV12-5
length: 15
J: TRBJ1-2
size: NA
CDR3: CASGLGLGQNYGYTF